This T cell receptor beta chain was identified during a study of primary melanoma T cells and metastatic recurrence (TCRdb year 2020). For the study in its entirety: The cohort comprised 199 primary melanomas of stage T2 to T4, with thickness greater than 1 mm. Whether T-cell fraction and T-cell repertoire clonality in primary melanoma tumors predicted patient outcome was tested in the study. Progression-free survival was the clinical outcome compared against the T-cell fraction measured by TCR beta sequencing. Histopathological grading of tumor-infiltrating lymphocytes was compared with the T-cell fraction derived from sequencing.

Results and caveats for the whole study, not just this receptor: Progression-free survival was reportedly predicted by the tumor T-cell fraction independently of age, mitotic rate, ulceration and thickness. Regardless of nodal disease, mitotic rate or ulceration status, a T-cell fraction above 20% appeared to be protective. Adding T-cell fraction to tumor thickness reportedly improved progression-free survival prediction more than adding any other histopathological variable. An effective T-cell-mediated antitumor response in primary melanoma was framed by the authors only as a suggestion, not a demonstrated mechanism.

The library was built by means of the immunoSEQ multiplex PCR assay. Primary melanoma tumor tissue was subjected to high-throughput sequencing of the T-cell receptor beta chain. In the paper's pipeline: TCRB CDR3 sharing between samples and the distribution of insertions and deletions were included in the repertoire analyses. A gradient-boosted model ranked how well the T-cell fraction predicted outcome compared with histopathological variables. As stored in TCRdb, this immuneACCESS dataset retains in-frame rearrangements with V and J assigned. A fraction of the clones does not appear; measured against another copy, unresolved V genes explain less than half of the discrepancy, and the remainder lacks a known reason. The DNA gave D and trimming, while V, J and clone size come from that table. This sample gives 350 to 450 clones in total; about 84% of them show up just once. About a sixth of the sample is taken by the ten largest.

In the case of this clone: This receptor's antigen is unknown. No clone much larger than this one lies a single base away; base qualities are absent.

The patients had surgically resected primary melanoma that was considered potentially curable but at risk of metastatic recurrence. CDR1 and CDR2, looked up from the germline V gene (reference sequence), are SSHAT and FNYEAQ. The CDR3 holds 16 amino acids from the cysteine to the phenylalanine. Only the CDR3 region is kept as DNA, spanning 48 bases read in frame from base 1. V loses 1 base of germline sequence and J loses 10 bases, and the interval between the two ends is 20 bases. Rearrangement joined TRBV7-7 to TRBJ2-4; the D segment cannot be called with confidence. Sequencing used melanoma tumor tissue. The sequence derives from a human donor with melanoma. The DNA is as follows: TGTGCCAGCAGCTTAGAGGCGGCCAAAGCTCCTTGGATTCAGTACTTC. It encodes CASSLEAAKAPWIQYF.